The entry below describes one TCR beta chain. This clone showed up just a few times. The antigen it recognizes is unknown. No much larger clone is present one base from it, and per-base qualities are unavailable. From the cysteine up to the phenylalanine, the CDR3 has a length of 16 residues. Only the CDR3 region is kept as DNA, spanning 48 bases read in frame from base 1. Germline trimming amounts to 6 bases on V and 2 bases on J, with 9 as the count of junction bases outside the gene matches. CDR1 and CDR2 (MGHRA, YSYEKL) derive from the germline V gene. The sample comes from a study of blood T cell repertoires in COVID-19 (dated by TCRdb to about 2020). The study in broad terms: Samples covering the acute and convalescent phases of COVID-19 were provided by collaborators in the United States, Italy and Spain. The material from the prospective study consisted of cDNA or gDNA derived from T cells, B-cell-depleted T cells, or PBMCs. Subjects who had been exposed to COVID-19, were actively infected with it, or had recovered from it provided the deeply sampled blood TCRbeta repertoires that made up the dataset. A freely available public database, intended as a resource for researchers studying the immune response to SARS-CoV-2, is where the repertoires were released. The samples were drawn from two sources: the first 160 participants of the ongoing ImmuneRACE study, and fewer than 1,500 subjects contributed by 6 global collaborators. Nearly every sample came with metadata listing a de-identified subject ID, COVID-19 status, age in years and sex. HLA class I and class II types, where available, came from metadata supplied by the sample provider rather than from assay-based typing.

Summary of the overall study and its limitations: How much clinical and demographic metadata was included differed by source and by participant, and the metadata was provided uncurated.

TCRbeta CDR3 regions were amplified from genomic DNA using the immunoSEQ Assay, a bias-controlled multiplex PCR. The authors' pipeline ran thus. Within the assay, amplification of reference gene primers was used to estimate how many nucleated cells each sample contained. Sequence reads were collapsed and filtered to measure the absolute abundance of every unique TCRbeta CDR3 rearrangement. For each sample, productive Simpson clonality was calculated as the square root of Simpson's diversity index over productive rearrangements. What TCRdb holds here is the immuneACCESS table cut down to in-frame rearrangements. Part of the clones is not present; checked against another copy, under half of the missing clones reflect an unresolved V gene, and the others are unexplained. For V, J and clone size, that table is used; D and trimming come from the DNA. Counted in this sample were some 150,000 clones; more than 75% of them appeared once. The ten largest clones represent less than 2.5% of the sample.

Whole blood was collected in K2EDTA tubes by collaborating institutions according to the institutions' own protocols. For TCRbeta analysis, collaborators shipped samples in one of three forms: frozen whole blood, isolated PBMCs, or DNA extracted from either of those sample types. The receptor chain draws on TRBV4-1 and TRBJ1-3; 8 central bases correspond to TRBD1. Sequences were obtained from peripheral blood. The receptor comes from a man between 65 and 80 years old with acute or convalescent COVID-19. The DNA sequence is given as TGCGCCAGCAGAGTCGGACAGGGTAGCCCTGGAAACACCATATATTTT. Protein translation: CASRVGQGSPGNTIYF.